This T cell receptor beta chain comes out of a study of shared clonotypes between healthy human individuals. As to this clone: The antigen is unknown.

Notes on the study in general: Non-shared clonotypes showed lower generation probabilities than clonotypes common to all four donors.

Measured with immunoSEQ multiplex PCR; TCRdb has only the in-frame clones, and not every one. This sample has around 510,000 clones, with roughly 95% found just once. The CDR3 is made up of 17 amino acids. The V gene end was trimmed by 6 bases and the J gene end by 5 bases; junction bases not matched to a gene: 12. The germline V gene has CDR1 MNHEY and CDR2 SMNVEV (reference sequence). The TCR was taken from a woman in her twenties or thirties in good health. The sample was naive CD4+ T cells sorted from blood. Subset defined: CD45RA+ positively selected. The chain recombines TRBV27 with TRBJ2-3, with 12 bases aligning to TRBD2. The CDR3 DNA reads TGTGCCAGCAGCCTCCAAATGACTAGCGGGAGACTAGATACGCAGTATTTT. This codes for CASSLQMTSGRLDTQYF.